The 25 T cell receptor beta chains presented below share a single source sample, sequenced in a study of blood T cells in healthy people across ages. The second PCR ran roughly 6 to 11 cycles with a sample-barcoded 5' primer and J-beta primers. TCRdb called the 5' RACE reads again in MiXCR, with one record for every CDR3 protein. The sample carries roughly 800,000 distinct CDR3 sequences, about 62% recorded once. The source material was blood. All receptors come from a man aged 25-45 years in good health.

The table lists this clonotype with a few counts. This rearrangement joins TRBV12-3 or TRBV12-4 to TRBJ2-3; no firm D call. The ends were cut back, 3 bases at V and 1 base at J, with 8 bases in the middle. CDR3 length equals 14 residues. The CDR3 nucleotides read TGTGCCAGCAGTTTCACTCCCGGCACAGATACGCAGTATTTT. Its protein product is CASSFTPGTDTQYF.

The chain couples TRBV5-6 to TRBJ2-7, with D unclear. The germline V gene encodes CDR1 SGHDT and CDR2 YYEEEE. This CDR3 is built from 13 residues. V dropped 2 bases and J dropped 0 bases, with 6 bases sitting between them. The CDR3 reads CASSFEFSYEQYF. Here the CDR3 DNA reads TGTGCCAGCAGCTTCGAGTTCTCCTACGAGCAGTACTTC.

This chain uses TRBV29-1 with TRBJ2-1; 7 nucleotides match TRBD1. Losses at the gene ends were 8 bases for V and 10 bases for J; bases not matched to a gene: 17. CDR1 and CDR2 (germline): SQVTM, ANQGSEA. CDR3 length equals 14 residues. For the CDR3, the DNA is TGCAGCCTTCAGGGGGTTTCTCATTACGGGGAGCAGTTCTTC. Amino acids: CSLQGVSHYGEQFF.

V usage is TRBV3-1 and J usage is TRBJ2-5, with D tentatively TRBD1 or TRBD2 (5 bases each). The J call is uncertain, as TRBJ2-7 better fits the DNA end. There are 13 residues in the CDR3. Germline V gene lookup returns CDR1 LGHDT and CDR2 YNNKEL (reference sequence). The CDR3 bases are TGTGCCAGCAGCAAGGCCCTTGGGGGCGAGCAGTACTTC. Translated, it gives CASSKALGGEQYF.

The chain joins TRBV5-1 to TRBJ2-1; 9 bases fit TRBD2. Trimming at V came to 4 bases and at J to 5 bases, leaving 7 bases not matched to a gene. The CDR3 is made up of 15 amino acids. CDR1 is SGHRS and CDR2 is YFSETQ in the germline V gene. CDR3 DNA sequence: TGCGCCAGCAGCACAGCGGGGGGCCGTAACAATGAGCAGTTCTTC. Protein: CASSTAGGRNNEQFF.

This clonotype has more than one count but fewer than ten. The chain couples TRBV2 to TRBJ2-1, with 7 bases lining up with TRBD1. CDR3 length: 13 amino acids. CDR1 is SNHLY, CDR2 FYNNEI, per germline. V trimming: 5 bases; J trimming: 6 bases; junction bases outside the gene matches: 4. The CDR3 DNA follows: TGTGCCAGCAGTCCGGACAGGATCAATGAGCAGTTCTTC. Protein sequence: CASSPDRINEQFF.

CDR3 in amino acids: CASSTASGGPDTQYF. The DNA of the CDR3 is TGTGCCAGTAGTACGGCTAGCGGGGGTCCAGATACGCAGTATTTT. This chain links TRBV19 with TRBJ2-3, with TRBD2 identical over 10 bases. This CDR3 contains 15 residues. After removal of 4 bases from V and 4 bases from J, the junction contained 5 bases not matched to a gene. Germline V gene data show CDR1 as LNHDA and CDR2 as SQIVND (reference sequence).

This clonotype was seen a few times. The rearrangement links TRBV6-5 to TRBJ2-7; TRBD1 agrees at 7 bases. The germline CDR1 and CDR2 sequences are MNHEY and SVGAGI. The CDR3 runs 15 residues. V shed 2 bases, J shed 4 bases, and the junction held 8 bases outside the gene matches. CDR3 DNA: TGTGCCAGCAGTTACGGCGGCCAGGGGGTATACGAGCAGTACTTC. Translated: CASSYGGQGVYEQYF.

In its sample, this clonotype was seen a few times. The V and J genes are TRBV4-3 and TRBJ2-3; a possible D gene is TRBD1 (5 bases). The CDR3 sequence is 16 residues long. V lost 0 bases to trimming and J lost 2 bases, with 12 bases between them. CDR1 and CDR2 (germline): LGHNA, YSLEER. The CDR3 nucleotides are TGCGCCAGCAGCCAAGACCCGGGCAGGGCCACAGATACGCAGTATTTT. Protein sequence: CASSQDPGRATDTQYF.

For this clonotype: This clone may be a read error of a much larger clone one base away. V usage is TRBV4-1 and J usage is TRBJ2-7; 11 nucleotides match TRBD2. J lost 3 bases, V lost 3 bases, and 1 base had no gene match. Germline assignment: CDR1 MGHRA and CDR2 YSYEKL. The CDR3 contains 14 residues. CDR3 coding DNA: TGCGCCAGCAGCCAGGGACTAGCGGTCTACGAGCAGTACTTC. Translated, it gives CASSQGLAVYEQYF.

The chain combines TRBV6-2 or TRBV6-3 with TRBJ2-1; no firm D call. Trimming left V 6 bases short and J 8 bases short, with 11 bases between. The CDR3 consists of 12 residues. CDR1 and CDR2 from the germline V gene are MNHEY and SVGEGT. The CDR3, as DNA: TGTGCCAGCAGCCGTGGATGGGATGAGCAGTTCTTC. It translates to CASSRGWDEQFF.

As to this clonotype: The junction and the germline gene differ at one end; a read error may be behind it. V is TRBV4-1 and J is TRBJ2-4, with 10 bases aligning to TRBD2. The tail of the sequence fits TRBJ2-5 better, so the J call may be wrong. Germline V gene sequence: CDR1 MGHRA, CDR2 YSYEKL. The CDR3 is 15 amino acids. The CDR3 DNA reads TGTGCCAGCAGCCACCTAGCGGGGGCCCAAGAGACCCAGTACTTC. Translated: CASSHLAGAQETQYF.

This sequence joins TRBV2 and TRBJ2-3; 12 nucleotides match TRBD2. V lost 7 bases to trimming and J lost 5 bases; unmatched junction nucleotides: 4. The length of the CDR3 is 14 residues. CDR1 is SNHLY, CDR2 FYNNEI, per germline. As DNA, the CDR3 is TGTGCCAGCATCGGACTAGCGGGACGAGATACGCAGTATTTT. Protein: CASIGLAGRDTQYF.

This clonotype was observed a few times. The rearrangement links TRBV6-6 to TRBJ1-2; D is undetermined. Germline CDR1 is MNHNY and CDR2 is SVGAGI (reference sequence). V gave up 0 bases and J gave up 4 bases, with 9 bases separating them. CDR3 length: 14 residues. The CDR3 DNA is TGTGCCAGCAGTTACTCTGGAAACTCCTATGGCTACACCTTC. It specifies CASSYSGNSYGYTF.

This clonotype was detected only once. At one end, the junction sequence differs from germline, possibly due to a read error. This sequence joins TRBV20-1 and TRBJ2-1; no firm D call. From germline, CDR1 is DFQATT and CDR2 SNEGSKA (reference sequence). This CDR3 contains 13 residues. CDR3 amino acids: CSVASISYDEQFF. CDR3 bases: TGCAGTGTCGCCAGCATCTCCTACGATGAGCAGTTCTTC.

The rearrangement links TRBV6-1 to TRBJ1-5; D is unresolved. The V end was cut by 3 bases, the J end by 5 bases, with 5 bases between. Germline values: CDR1 MNHNS, CDR2 SASEGT. The CDR3 length is 12 residues. CDR3 DNA: TGTGCCAGCAGTGAGGAGGATCAGCCCCAGCATTTT. Translated: CASSEEDQPQHF.

This clonotype has more than one count but fewer than ten. This chain joins TRBV20-1 and TRBJ2-5; 7 nucleotides match TRBD1. Germline assignment: CDR1 DFQATT and CDR2 SNEGSKA (reference sequence). The CDR3 length is 14 residues. V was clipped by 0 bases and J by 2 bases; unmatched bases: 3. CDR3 in DNA: TGCAGTGCTAGAGATGGGACAGAACAAGAGACCCAGTACTTC. This codes for CSARDGTEQETQYF.

The chain carries TRBV7-9 and TRBJ1-2, with D uncertain. The CDR3 is 15 amino acids. Germline CDR1 SEHNR, CDR2 FQNEAQ (reference sequence). V lost 8 bases, J lost 5 bases, and 21 bases lay in between. The CDR3 reads CASGPETSLGYGYTF. CDR3 DNA sequence: TGTGCCAGCGGACCCGAGACCTCCCTCGGATATGGCTACACCTTC.

The CDR3 region is CSARDQPGRRTQFF. The CDR3 DNA follows: TGCAGTGCTAGAGATCAGCCGGGTCGCAGGACCCAGTTCTTC. The chain couples TRBV20-1 to TRBJ2-1; D is unclear. The CDR3 extends over 14 amino acids. V lost 0 bases, J lost 13 bases, and 19 bases lay in between. The germline CDR1 and CDR2 sequences are DFQATT and SNEGSKA (reference sequence).

V gene TRBV5-1 combines with J gene TRBJ1-2, with 7 bases aligning to TRBD1. V was pared by 8 bases and J by 5 bases, with 9 bases of the junction left unmatched. Germline V gene lookup returns CDR1 SGHRS and CDR2 YFSETQ. The CDR3 spans 13 residues. In DNA, the CDR3 is TGCGCCAGTAGCAAGGGGGCAGAGTATGGCTACACCTTC. Protein sequence: CASSKGAEYGYTF.

V gene TRBV7-2 combines with J gene TRBJ1-2; TRBD1 matches 7 bases. The CDR3 contains 14 residues. Trimming at V came to 11 bases and at J to 11 bases, leaving 20 bases not matched to a gene. The V gene's germline CDR1 is SGHTA and CDR2 FQGNSA. The DNA of the CDR3 is TGTGCCTCCAGGGGGGGGAAGGATTTAATCTCATACACCTTC. It yields the protein CASRGGKDLISYTF.

The J gene is TRBJ2-1, the V gene TRBV10-1; 10 nucleotides align to TRBD2. The CDR3 has 17 residues. The V gene's germline CDR1 is WNHNN and CDR2 SYGVQD (reference sequence). V lost 2 bases, J lost 8 bases, and 12 bases stayed unmatched. The CDR3 sequence is CASSEPSPQREGHEQFF. Written as DNA, the CDR3 is TGCGCCAGCAGTGAGCCTTCTCCCCAGCGGGAGGGACATGAGCAGTTCTTC.

The CDR3 region is CASSQDPGFRAGANVLTF. The CDR3 DNA sequence: TGCGCCAGCAGCCAAGATCCGGGGTTTCGGGCTGGGGCCAACGTCCTGACTTTC. The V and J genes are TRBV4-1 and TRBJ2-6; a possible D gene is TRBD2 (5 bases). This CDR3 contains 18 residues. CDR1 is MGHRA, CDR2 YSYEKL, per germline. Between the trimmed V and J ends, which lost 0 bases and 2 bases, there was a span of 14 bases.

This clonotype was seen more than once but under ten times. CDR3 loop: CASSSLGQTEAFF. Written as DNA, the CDR3 is TGCGCCAGCAGCTCTCTAGGACAGACTGAAGCTTTCTTT. The rearrangement uses TRBV5-1 and TRBJ1-1, with D perhaps TRBD1 (6 bases). Germline assignment: CDR1 SGHRS and CDR2 YFSETQ. There are 13 residues in the CDR3. With 3 bases removed from V and 5 bases from J, the gap between germline ends came to 11 bases.

The gene calls are TRBV7-9 and TRBJ1-4; 9 bases map to TRBD1. V dropped 5 bases and J dropped 7; count of bases not matched to a gene: 8. CDR3 length: 15 amino acids. Per the germline V gene, CDR1 is SEHNR and CDR2 is FQNEAQ (reference sequence). The chain's CDR3 is CASSPGGTGREKLFF. The CDR3 DNA reads as TGTGCCAGCAGCCCAGGAGGGACAGGGCGTGAAAAACTGTTTTTT.